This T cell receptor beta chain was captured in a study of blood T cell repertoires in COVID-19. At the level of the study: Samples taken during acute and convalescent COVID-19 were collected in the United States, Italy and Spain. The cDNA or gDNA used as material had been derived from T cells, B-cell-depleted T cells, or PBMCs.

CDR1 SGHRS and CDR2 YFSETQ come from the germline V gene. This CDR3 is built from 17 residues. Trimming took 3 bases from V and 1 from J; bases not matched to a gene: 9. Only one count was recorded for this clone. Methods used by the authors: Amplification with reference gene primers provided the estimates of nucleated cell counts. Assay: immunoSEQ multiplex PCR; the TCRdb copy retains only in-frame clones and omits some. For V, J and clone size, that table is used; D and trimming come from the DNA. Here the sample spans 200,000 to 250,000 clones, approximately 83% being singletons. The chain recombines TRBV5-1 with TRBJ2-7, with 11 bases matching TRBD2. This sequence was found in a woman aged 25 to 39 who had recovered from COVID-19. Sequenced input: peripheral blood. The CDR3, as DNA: TGCGCCAGCAGCTCCCGGAGTAGCGGGGGGGCTTCCTACGAGCAGTACTTC. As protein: CASSSRSSGGASYEQYF.